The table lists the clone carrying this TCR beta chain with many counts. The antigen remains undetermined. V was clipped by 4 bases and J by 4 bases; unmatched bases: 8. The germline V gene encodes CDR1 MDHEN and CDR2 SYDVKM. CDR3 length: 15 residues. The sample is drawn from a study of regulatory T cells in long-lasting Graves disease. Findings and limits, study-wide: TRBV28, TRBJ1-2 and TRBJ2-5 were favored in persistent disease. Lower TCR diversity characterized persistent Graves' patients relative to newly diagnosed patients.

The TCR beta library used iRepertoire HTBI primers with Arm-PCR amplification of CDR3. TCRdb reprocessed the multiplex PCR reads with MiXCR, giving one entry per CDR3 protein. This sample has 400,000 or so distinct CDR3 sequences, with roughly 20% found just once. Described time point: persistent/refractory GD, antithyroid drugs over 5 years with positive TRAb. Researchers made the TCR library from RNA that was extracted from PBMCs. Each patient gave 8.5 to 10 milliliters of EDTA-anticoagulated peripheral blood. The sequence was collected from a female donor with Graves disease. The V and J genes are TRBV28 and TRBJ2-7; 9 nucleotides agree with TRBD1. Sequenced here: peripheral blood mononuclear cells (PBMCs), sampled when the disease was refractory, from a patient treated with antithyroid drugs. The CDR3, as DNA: TGTGCCAGCAGTTCCGGACAGGGGAGTAGGTACGAGCAGTACTTC. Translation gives CASSSGQGSRYEQYF. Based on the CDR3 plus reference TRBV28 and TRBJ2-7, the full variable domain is DVKVTQSSRYLVKRTGEKVFLECVQDMDHENMFWYRQDPGLGLRLIYFSYDVKMKEKGDIPEGYSVSREKKERFSLILESASTNQTSMYLCASSSGQGSRYEQYFGPGTRLTVT.